These 11 T cell receptor beta chains share one sample of origin, sequenced in a study of glioma-infiltrating T cells. The iRepertoire nested amplicon-rescue multiplex PCR amplified TCR alpha and beta CDR3s from RNA. TCRdb fed the multiplex PCR reads into MiXCR, producing one record per CDR3 protein. This sample has about 130,000 distinct CDR3 sequences, with 24% found just once. The sample was glioma tissue, nonneoplastic brain tissue, or PBMCs (not recorded which). These receptors came from a human donor with low-grade glioma or glioblastoma, undergoing nonglioma brain surgery, or in good health (not recorded which).

This clonotype was observed a few times. The chain links TRBV18 to TRBJ2-1; D not certain. This CDR3 is 13 amino acids long. The germline CDR1 and CDR2 sequences are KGHSH and LQKENI. Trimming pared 3 bases from V and 0 bases from J, leaving 3 bases between. DNA for the CDR3: TGTGCCAGCTCACCGAACTCCTACAATGAGCAGTTCTTC. The encoded protein is CASSPNSYNEQFF.

This clonotype was counted between two and nine times. The chain has TRBV7-9 and TRBJ2-5; maybe TRBD2 (6 bases). In germline, CDR1 is SEHNR, CDR2 FQNEAQ (reference sequence). With 1 base removed from V and 5 bases from J, the gap between germline ends came to 14 bases. The CDR3 runs to 15 residues. CDR3 sequence: CASSLVWRGVETQYF. In DNA, the CDR3 is TGTGCCAGCAGCTTAGTCTGGAGGGGAGTTGAGACCCAGTACTTC.

The chain carries TRBV28 and TRBJ2-2, with 8 bases matching TRBD1. The ends lost 5 bases at V and 4 bases at J; junction bases unmatched: 6. The length of the CDR3 is 15 residues. From germline, CDR1 is MDHEN and CDR2 SYDVKM. The DNA of the CDR3 is TGTGCCAGCAGTCCAGGGGGCGCGGGCACCGGGGAGCTGTTTTTT. Amino acid sequence: CASSPGGAGTGELFF.

The chain uses TRBV16 and TRBJ1-6; the D is unclear. Germline CDR1 is KGHSY and CDR2 is FQNENV. Between the trimmed V and J ends, which lost 4 bases and 6 bases, there was a span of 10 bases. This CDR3 has 14 residues. CDR3 sequence reads: CASSRGVANSPLHF. The CDR3 bases are TGTGCCAGCAGCCGAGGAGTTGCTAATTCACCCCTCCACTTT.

This clonotype was recorded only once. A much larger clonotype is one base distant, so this may be a read error. A read error is likely, as this CDR3 ends without the conserved phenylalanine or tryptophan. The rearrangement links TRBV27 to TRBJ2-3; no clear D gene. The CDR3 loop spans 13 amino acids. CDR1 is MNHEY and CDR2 is SMNVEV in the germline V gene (reference sequence). Trimming shortened V by 3 bases and J by 4 bases, and 8 bases separated the two germline ends. The CDR3 DNA sequence: TGTGCCAGCAGTTTCCACCAGGCAGATACGCAGTATCTT. Encoded protein: CASSFHQADTQYL.

This clonotype was seen more than once but under ten times. This chain uses TRBV7-9 with TRBJ1-1; D is uncertain. The CDR3 runs to 15 residues. Trimming removed 1 base at V and 1 base at J, with 10 bases between. Germline V gives CDR1 SEHNR, CDR2 FQNEAQ (reference sequence). CDR3 DNA: TGTGCCAGCAGCTTAGGGATTCGGCAGAACACTGAAGCTTTCTTT. This encodes CASSLGIRQNTEAFF.

This clonotype was detected ten times or more. The chain is built from TRBV7-9 and TRBJ2-3; maybe TRBD1 (6 bases). This CDR3 has 16 amino acids. Germline V gene data show CDR1 as SEHNR and CDR2 as FQNEAQ (reference sequence). V was cut by 5 bases and J by 1 base, with 16 bases left in between. CDR3 DNA: TGTGCCAGCAGCCCTATGGGGGACATGGGCACAGATACGCAGTATTTT. This gives the protein CASSPMGDMGTDTQYF.

This clonotype was observed a handful of times. The gene calls are TRBV28 and TRBJ1-2; D not certain. CDR3 length equals 14 residues. V lost 3 bases to trimming and J lost 2 bases, with 10 bases between them. Germline values: CDR1 MDHEN, CDR2 SYDVKM. Here the CDR3 DNA reads TGTGCCAGCAGTTTGGGTAGCGGGAACTATGGCTACACCTTC. Protein: CASSLGSGNYGYTF.

This clonotype was seen at least ten times. The chain uses TRBV6-6 and TRBJ2-3; D may be TRBD1 or TRBD2 (5 bases each). Per germline, CDR1 MNHNY and CDR2 SVGAGI (reference sequence). The CDR3 totals 16 residues. Trimming shortened V by 2 bases and J by 1 base, and 13 bases separated the two germline ends. In DNA, the CDR3 is TGTGCCAGCAGTTACAGGACACTAGACCGCACAGATACGCAGTATTTT. This encodes CASSYRTLDRTDTQYF.

The chain combines TRBV15 with TRBJ2-6, with D perhaps matching TRBD1 (6 bases). Trimming took off 0 bases at V and 4 bases at J, with 10 bases between the two ends. The CDR3 length is 16 residues. The germline V gene has CDR1 LNHNV and CDR2 YYDKDF (reference sequence). CDR3 DNA: TGTGCCACCAGCAGAGATAGGGGGACAGGGGCCAACGTCCTGACTTTC. Translation gives CATSRDRGTGANVLTF.

This clonotype appeared a single time. The CDR3, as DNA: TGTGCCAGCAGCTTGGGCCAGGGGATGACCGCCGGGGAGCTGTTTTTT. Its translation: CASSLGQGMTAGELFF. The V call is TRBV7-9, the J call TRBJ2-2, with D possibly TRBD1 on 6 matching bases. V gave up 3 bases and J gave up 6 bases, with 17 bases separating them. Germline V CDR1 and CDR2: SEHNR, FQNEAQ (reference sequence). The CDR3 contains 16 residues. Supplemented by reference TRBV7-9 and TRBJ2-2, the full variable domain reads DTGVSQNPRHKITKRGQNVTFRCDPISEHNRLYWYRQTLGQGPEFLTYFQNEAQLEKSRLLSDRFSAERPKGSFSTLEIQRTEQGDSAMYLCASSLGQGMTAGELFFGEGSRLTVL.